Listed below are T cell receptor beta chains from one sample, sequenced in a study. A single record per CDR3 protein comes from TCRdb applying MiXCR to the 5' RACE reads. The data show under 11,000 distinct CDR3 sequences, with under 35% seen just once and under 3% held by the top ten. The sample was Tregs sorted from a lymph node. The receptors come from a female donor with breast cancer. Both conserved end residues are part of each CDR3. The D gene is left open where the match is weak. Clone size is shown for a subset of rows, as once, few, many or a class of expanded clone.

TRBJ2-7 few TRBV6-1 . CASSEAGQTRSYEQYF TGTGCCAGCAGTGAAGCAGGACAGACAAGGTCCTACGAGCAGTACTTC
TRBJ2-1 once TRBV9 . CASSVVGRETYNEQFF TGTGCCAGCAGCGTAGTTGGCAGGGAAACCTACAATGAGCAGTTCTTC
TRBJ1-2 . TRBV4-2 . CASSLPTGSGYGYTF TGTGCCAGCAGCTTACCGACAGGAAGCGGCTATGGCTACACCTTC
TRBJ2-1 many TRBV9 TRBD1 CASSVVLGQGRNEQFF TGTGCCAGCAGCGTAGTGTTAGGACAGGGGCGAAATGAGCAGTTCTTC
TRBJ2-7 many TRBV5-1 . CASSPGGFHEQYF TGCGCCAGCAGCCCGGGGGGCTTTCACGAGCAGTACTTC
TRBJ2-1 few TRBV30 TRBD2 CAWSHTSGGRDEQFF TGTGCCTGGAGTCACACTAGCGGGGGGAGAGATGAGCAGTTCTTC
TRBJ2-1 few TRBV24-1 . CATSAPFRTDNNEQFF TGTGCCACCAGTGCCCCCTTTAGGACCGATAACAATGAGCAGTTCTTC
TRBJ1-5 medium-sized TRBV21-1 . CASSKGDSNQPQHF TGTGCCAGCAGCAAGGGGGACAGCAATCAGCCCCAGCATTTT
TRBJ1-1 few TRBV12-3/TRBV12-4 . CASSGPLNTEAFF TGTGCCAGCAGCGGACCGTTGAACACTGAAGCTTTCTTT
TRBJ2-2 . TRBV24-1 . CATSDLRDPNAGELFF TGTGCCACCAGTGATTTGCGGGACCCGAACGCCGGGGAGCTGTTTTTT
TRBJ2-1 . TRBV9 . CASSKTSYNERFF TGTGCCAGCAGCAAAACTAGTTACAATGAGCGGTTCTTC
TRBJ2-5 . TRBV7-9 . CASSSGDRTHETQYF TGTGCCAGCAGCTCCGGTGACAGGACTCACGAGACCCAGTACTTC
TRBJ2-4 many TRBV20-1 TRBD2 CSAREAIGLADKNIQYF TGCAGTGCTCGGGAAGCGATTGGACTAGCGGACAAAAACATTCAGTACTTC
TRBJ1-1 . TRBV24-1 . CATSDGVGEAFF TGTGCCACCAGTGATGGGGTGGGTGAAGCTTTCTTT
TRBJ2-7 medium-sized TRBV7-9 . CASSLVYSSMEQYF TGTGCCAGCAGCTTGGTTTACAGCAGTATGGAGCAGTACTTC
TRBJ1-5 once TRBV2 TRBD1 CASSALTGGDQPQHF TGTGCCAGCAGTGCCCTGACAGGGGGCGATCAGCCCCAGCATTTT